This entry lists 21 T cell receptor beta chains sequenced from one sample in a study of blood T cell repertoires in COVID-19. The table came from immunoSEQ multiplex PCR; TCRdb's copy has only in-frame clones and leaves some out. The table records 85,000 to 120,000 clones, around four fifths of them present only once. The sample consisted of peripheral blood. The receptors originated from a man between 60 and 70 years old with active or convalescent COVID-19.

The rearrangement links TRBV5-1 to TRBJ2-3, with 11 bases aligning to TRBD2. The V gene end was trimmed by 2 bases and the J gene end by 0 bases; junction bases not matched to a gene: 2. Germline V lookup: CDR1 SGHRS, CDR2 YFSETQ. CDR3 length: 16 amino acids. CDR3 nucleotides: TGCGCCAGCAGCTTACTAGCGGGAGATAGCACAGATACGCAGTATTTT. Protein: CASSLLAGDSTDTQYF. The complete variable domain, with remaining parts taken from reference TRBV5-1 and TRBJ2-3, reads KAGVTQTPRYLIKTRGQQVTLSCSPISGHRSVSWYQQTPGQGLQFLFEYFSETQRNKGNFPGRFSGRQFSNSRSEMNVSTLELGDSALYLCASSLLAGDSTDTQYFGPGTRLTVL.

V usage is TRBV11-3 and J usage is TRBJ2-1; TRBD1 matches 8 bases. Trimming removed 4 bases from V and 7 bases from J; junction bases left unmatched: 12. This CDR3 contains 16 residues. The V gene's germline CDR1 is SGHNT and CDR2 YENEEA. CDR3 protein: CASSSRDRSPVNEQFF. CDR3 nucleotide sequence: TGTGCCAGCAGCTCCCGGGACAGGAGTCCAGTAAATGAGCAGTTCTTC.

In this sample, this clone turned up a few times. This specimen includes other DNA sequences encoding the same CDR3. The rearrangement uses TRBV11-3 and TRBJ2-7; weak D call: TRBD2 (5 bases). The CDR3 has 15 amino acids. Deletions cut 1 base from V and 0 bases from J, with 10 bases between. CDR1 is SGHNT and CDR2 is YENEEA in the germline V gene. For the CDR3, the DNA is TGTGCCAGCAGCTTAGGCGGGTCGGGCTCCTACGAGCAGTACTTC. Amino acid sequence: CASSLGGSGSYEQYF. The full variable domain, with the rest looked up from reference TRBV11-3 and TRBJ2-7, is EAGVVQSPRYKIIEKKQPVAFWCNPISGHNTLYWYLQNLGQGPELLIRYENEEAVDDSQLPKDRFSAERLKGVDSTLKIQPAELGDSAVYLCASSLGGSGSYEQYFGPGTRLTVT.

This clone was seen a single time. This chain joins TRBV30 and TRBJ2-1, with D unclear. Germline V CDR1 and CDR2: GTSNPN, SVGIG (reference sequence). The V end lost 1 base, the J end lost 7 bases, and 5 bases lay between the germline ends. This CDR3 contains 11 residues. The CDR3 nucleotides are TGTGCCTGGAGTGGTCTTAATGAGCAGTTCTTC. This gives the protein CAWSGLNEQFF.

The chain employs TRBV28 and TRBJ2-3, with 7 bases identical to TRBD2. V was clipped by 6 bases and J by 4 bases; unmatched bases: 7. CDR3 length equals 14 residues. CDR1 is MDHEN, CDR2 SYDVKM, per germline. The CDR3 spells CASSRGGEADTQYF. In DNA form, the CDR3 reads TGTGCCAGCAGCCGCGGGGGAGAGGCAGATACGCAGTATTTT.

The V and J genes are TRBV7-9 and TRBJ2-7; 8 bases align to TRBD1. CDR3 length: 15 amino acids. J gave up 1 base and V 5 bases, and 7 bases lay outside the gene matches. Germline V gene data show CDR1 as SEHNR and CDR2 as FQNEAQ (reference sequence). The CDR3 DNA follows: TGTGCCAGCAGCGCTCAGGGGGCCGGGTCCTACGAGCAGTACTTC. Amino acid sequence: CASSAQGAGSYEQYF.

The rearrangement links TRBV25-1 to TRBJ1-4; tentatively, D is TRBD1 (5 bases). The germline V gene encodes CDR1 MGHDK and CDR2 SYGVNS. The CDR3 runs 14 residues. The V end lost 5 bases, the J end lost 7 bases, and 14 bases lay between the germline ends. CDR3 in amino acids: CASSRGSSAEKLFF. The CDR3 nucleotides read TGTGCCAGCAGTAGGGGCTCTTCCGCTGAAAAACTGTTTTTT.

This chain connects TRBV19 to TRBJ1-5, with a tentative D call TRBD1 (5 bases). This CDR3 has 18 amino acids. The ends were cut back, 10 bases at V and 0 bases at J, with 25 bases in the middle. CDR1 and CDR2 from the germline V gene are LNHDA and SQIVND (reference sequence). The CDR3: CATKVHRGGGDSNQPQHF. CDR3 coding DNA: TGTGCCACCAAAGTCCATCGTGGGGGGGGAGATAGCAATCAGCCCCAGCATTTT.

The chain recombines TRBV7-2 with TRBJ2-5; maybe TRBD2 (6 bases). Germline-derived CDR1 and CDR2 are SGHTA and FQGNSA. V lost 5 bases, J lost 4 bases, and 11 bases lay in between. CDR3 length: 13 amino acids. CDR3 DNA: TGTGCCAGCAGCCTGACTAGTTTAGAGACCCAGTACTTC. It is translated as CASSLTSLETQYF.

The rearrangement links TRBV5-1 to TRBJ2-6; D gene unclear. Looked up from germline, CDR1 is SGHRS and CDR2 is YFSETQ. This CDR3 spans 15 amino acids. Trimming cost V 4 bases and J 2 bases, with 10 bases left between them. CDR3 sequence (DNA): TGCGCCAGCAGCCCGAATCTAGCTGGGGCCAACGTCCTGACTTTC. Amino acids: CASSPNLAGANVLTF.

V and J are TRBV3-1 (or the pseudogene TRBV3-2) and TRBJ1-1; D is ambiguous. Trimming stripped 4 bases from V and 0 bases from J, with 9 bases between. Germline values: CDR1 LGHDT, CDR2 YNNKEL (reference sequence). The CDR3 extends over 14 amino acids. This chain's CDR3 is CASSLPGMNTEAFF. The CDR3 bases are TGTGCCAGCAGCCTCCCGGGTATGAACACTGAAGCTTTCTTT.

The chain is built from TRBV5-6 and TRBJ2-5; D may be TRBD2 (6 bases). Trimming stripped 1 base from V and 5 bases from J, with 15 bases between. The CDR3 has 15 amino acids. CDR1 SGHDT and CDR2 YYEEEE come from the germline V gene. The CDR3 nucleotides read TGTGCCAGCAGCTTGCGGCGGCTTGGGGGGGAGACCCAGTACTTC. Translated, it gives CASSLRRLGGETQYF.

V gene TRBV7-9 combines with J gene TRBJ2-5, with TRBD2 identical over 7 bases. V was pared by 5 bases and J by 1 base, with 10 bases of the junction left unmatched. Germline CDR1 SEHNR, CDR2 FQNEAQ (reference sequence). The length of the CDR3 is 16 residues. CDR3 residues: CASSVTHASGQETQYF. In nucleotides, the CDR3 is TGTGCCAGCAGCGTAACGCACGCTAGCGGCCAAGAGACCCAGTACTTC.

V gene TRBV7-9 combines with J gene TRBJ1-1; 7 bases fit TRBD1. The CDR3 has 16 amino acids. V trimming: 6 bases; J trimming: 3 bases; junction bases outside the gene matches: 13. Germline V lookup: CDR1 SEHNR, CDR2 FQNEAQ (reference sequence). This CDR3 reads CASSPRDSRSHTEAFF. The CDR3 bases are TGTGCCAGCAGTCCACGGGACAGTCGGTCGCACACTGAAGCTTTCTTT.

Comments on this clone: This sample includes further DNA sequences coding for the same CDR3. The chain joins TRBV5-1 to TRBJ2-1, with D tentatively TRBD2 (6 bases). This CDR3 is 15 amino acids long. V lost 2 bases, J lost 0 bases, and 9 bases lay in between. CDR1 is SGHRS, CDR2 YFSETQ, per germline. The CDR3 is CASSFSGSSYNEQFF. CDR3 nucleotide sequence: TGCGCCAGCAGCTTTTCCGGGAGCTCCTACAATGAGCAGTTCTTC.

The J gene is TRBJ2-7, the V gene TRBV28; possibly TRBD1 for D (6 bases). Between the trimmed V and J ends, which lost 6 bases and 0 bases, there was a span of 12 bases. Germline values: CDR1 MDHEN, CDR2 SYDVKM. The CDR3 sequence is 14 residues long. DNA of the CDR3: TGTGCCAGCAGAGGGAGACAGGCCTCCTACGAGCAGTACTTC. Protein sequence: CASRGRQASYEQYF. Full variable domain (rest looked up from reference TRBV28 and TRBJ2-7): DVKVTQSSRYLVKRTGEKVFLECVQDMDHENMFWYRQDPGLGLRLIYFSYDVKMKEKGDIPEGYSVSREKKERFSLILESASTNQTSMYLCASRGRQASYEQYFGPGTRLTVT.

The DNA for the CDR3 is TGTGCCAGTAGTATAGTTAACACGCTCTACAATGAGCAGTTCTTC. This encodes CASSIVNTLYNEQFF. The chain combines TRBV19 with TRBJ2-1; D not certain. V was clipped by 1 base and J by 3 bases, with 10 bases between them. This CDR3 region has 15 residues. Germline V CDR1 and CDR2: LNHDA, SQIVND (reference sequence).

The V and J genes are TRBV19 and TRBJ2-7; the match to TRBD2 covers 7 bases. This CDR3 has 14 amino acids. V was clipped by 1 base and J by 3 bases; unmatched bases: 3. Germline V gene data show CDR1 as LNHDA and CDR2 as SQIVND (reference sequence). CDR3 coding DNA: TGTGCCAGTAGTATAGCTAGCGGAAGCTACGAGCAGTACTTC. As protein: CASSIASGSYEQYF.

The rearrangement uses TRBV5-1 and TRBJ1-4; TRBD1 is a possible D gene (6 bases). This CDR3 spans 16 amino acids. Trimming took 4 bases from V and 8 from J, leaving 21 bases between them. From germline, CDR1 is SGHRS and CDR2 YFSETQ. CDR3 amino acids: CASSPSGVGAWEKLFF. CDR3 DNA: TGCGCCAGCAGCCCTTCAGGGGTGGGGGCTTGGGAAAAACTGTTTTTT.

The chain's CDR3 is CASSQSPGRKHEQYV. In DNA, the CDR3 is TGCGCCAGCAGTCAATCCCCGGGGAGGAAGCACGAGCAGTACGTC. The V gene is TRBV23-1, the J gene TRBJ2-7; possible D gene TRBD2, 6 bases. TRBV23-1 is flagged as an ORF with uncertain function. This CDR3 comprises 15 residues. Trimming took 0 bases from V and 5 from J, leaving 14 bases between them.

The J gene is TRBJ1-2, the V gene TRBV27; D is perhaps TRBD1 (6 bases). Germline V gene lookup returns CDR1 MNHEY and CDR2 SMNVEV (reference sequence). The CDR3 contains 14 residues. V lost 3 bases to trimming and J lost 8 bases, with 16 bases between them. CDR3 loop: CASSLTGARTGYTF. For the CDR3, the DNA is TGTGCCAGCAGTTTGACAGGAGCCAGGACGGGCTACACCTTC.